This is a list of T cell receptor beta chains from one sample in a study of radiation and T cells in renal cell carcinoma. Clones were sequenced by immunoSEQ multiplex PCR, and TCRdb holds only the in-frame ones, with some missing. This table holds 150,000 or so clones, about 88% found once. The source material was blood, sampled from a patient whose treatment included radiotherapy and nephrectomy. These TCRs come from a woman in her forties or fifties with renal cell carcinoma. Each CDR3 is given with its conserved first and last residue. A D gene is named only where the DNA matches it firmly. Clone size, where shown, is once, few, many, or a class for clones that have expanded.

cdr3_aa,cdr3_nt,clone_size,d_call,v_call,j_call
CASSTTSWQFF,TGTGCCAGCAGTACGACTAGTTGGCAGTTCTTC,once,NA,TRBV2,TRBJ2-1
CASSLGWGGGEKLFF,TGTGCCAGCAGCTTAGGATGGGGTGGTGGTGAAAAACTGTTTTTT,once,NA,TRBV7-8,TRBJ1-4
CASSPQGDINYGYTF,TGTGCCAGCAGCCCCCAGGGGGACATTAACTATGGCTACACCTTC,NA,TRBD1,TRBV9,TRBJ1-2
CAWSGTGRGYTF,TGTGCCTGGAGTGGGACAGGGAGAGGCTACACCTTC,NA,TRBD1,TRBV30,TRBJ1-2
CASSRGHRDPSTDTQYF,TGCGCCAGCAGCCGGGGCCACAGGGACCCTAGCACAGATACGCAGTATTTT,NA,NA,TRBV5-1,TRBJ2-3
CASSVTGGSTEAFF,TGTGCCAGCAGCGTTACAGGGGGGAGCACTGAAGCTTTCTTT,NA,TRBD1,TRBV9,TRBJ1-1
CASSELLGSAGGYTF,TGTGCCAGCAGTGAACTCCTAGGATCCGCGGGAGGCTACACCTTC,NA,NA,TRBV2,TRBJ1-2
CASSLVEQNTGELFF,TGTGCCAGCAGCTTAGTAGAGCAGAACACCGGGGAGCTGTTTTTT,NA,NA,TRBV7-9,TRBJ2-2
CASSARDGDNSPLHF,TGTGCCAGCAGCGCCCGGGACGGAGATAATTCACCCCTCCACTTT,NA,NA,TRBV9,TRBJ1-6
CASSQLGQFGYTF,TGTGCCAGCAGCCAGCTCGGACAGTTTGGCTACACCTTC,NA,NA,TRBV7-9,TRBJ1-2
CASSLEVSGGAYEQYF,TGTGCCAGCAGCTTAGAAGTTAGCGGGGGGGCCTACGAGCAGTACTTC,NA,TRBD2,TRBV11-2,TRBJ2-7
CASSYVRAGGTGELFF,TGTGCCAGCAGTTATGTCAGGGCCGGGGGCACCGGGGAGCTGTTTTTT,NA,NA,TRBV6-5,TRBJ2-2
CASRRGAGYSPLHF,TGTGCCAGCAGGAGGGGGGCTGGTTATTCACCCCTCCACTTT,NA,NA,TRBV5-5,TRBJ1-6
CASIWRGTGELFF,TGTGCCAGCATTTGGCGGGGCACCGGGGAGCTGTTTTTT,NA,NA,TRBV7-8,TRBJ2-2
CASSLGGGPTDTQYF,TGTGCTAGCAGCCTAGGGGGGGGGCCTACAGATACGCAGTATTTT,NA,NA,TRBV7-7,TRBJ2-3
CASSLTGRRVGELFF,TGTGCCAGCAGCTTAACCGGGCGTCGGGTGGGGGAGCTGTTTTTT,NA,NA,TRBV11-3,TRBJ2-2
CASSFRPGQGNGYTF,TGCGCCAGCAGCTTTCGACCGGGACAGGGCAATGGCTACACCTTC,NA,TRBD1,TRBV5-1,TRBJ1-2
CSVEQGQDTIYF,TGCAGCGTTGAACAGGGCCAGGACACCATATATTTT,NA,NA,TRBV29-1,TRBJ1-3
CASSPRQGHTDTQYF,TGTGCCAGCAGTCCCCGACAGGGCCACACAGATACGCAGTATTTT,once,TRBD1,TRBV6-1,TRBJ2-3
CASSIDRVSGYTF,TGTGCCAGTAGTATTGACCGCGTGAGCGGCTACACCTTC,NA,NA,TRBV19,TRBJ1-2
CASSLYYNSPLHF,TGTGCCAGCAGCCTCTACTATAATTCACCCCTCCACTTT,NA,NA,TRBV5-5,TRBJ1-6
CASSQDLSAATNEKLFF,TGCGCCAGCAGCCAAGATTTGTCGGCTGCAACTAATGAAAAACTGTTTTTT,once,NA,TRBV4-3,TRBJ1-4